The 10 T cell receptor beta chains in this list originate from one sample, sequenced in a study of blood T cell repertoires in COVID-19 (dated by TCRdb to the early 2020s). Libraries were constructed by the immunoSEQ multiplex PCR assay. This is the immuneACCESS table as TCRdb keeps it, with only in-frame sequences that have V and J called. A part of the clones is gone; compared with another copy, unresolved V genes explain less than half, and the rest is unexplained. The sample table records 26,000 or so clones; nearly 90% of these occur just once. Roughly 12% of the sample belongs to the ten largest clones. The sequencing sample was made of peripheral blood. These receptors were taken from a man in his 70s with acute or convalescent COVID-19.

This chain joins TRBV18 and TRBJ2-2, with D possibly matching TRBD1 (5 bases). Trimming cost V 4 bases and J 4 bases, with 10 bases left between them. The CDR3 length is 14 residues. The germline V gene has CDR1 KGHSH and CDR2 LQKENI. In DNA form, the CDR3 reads TGTGCCAGCTCACAAGGGGCCGTCACCGGGGAGCTGTTTTTT. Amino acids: CASSQGAVTGELFF.

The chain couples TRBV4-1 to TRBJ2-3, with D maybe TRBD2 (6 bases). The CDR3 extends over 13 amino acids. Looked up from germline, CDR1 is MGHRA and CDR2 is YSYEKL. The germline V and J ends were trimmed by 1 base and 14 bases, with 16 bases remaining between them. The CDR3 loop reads CASSQVEPGGRYF. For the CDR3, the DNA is TGCGCCAGCAGCCAAGTGGAGCCCGGGGGAAGGTATTTT.

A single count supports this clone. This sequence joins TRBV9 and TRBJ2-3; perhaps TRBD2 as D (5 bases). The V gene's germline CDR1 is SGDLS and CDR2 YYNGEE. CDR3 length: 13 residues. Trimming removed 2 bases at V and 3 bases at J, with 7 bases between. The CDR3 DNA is TGTGCCAGCAGCGTCGGGAATACAGATACGCAGTATTTT. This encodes CASSVGNTDTQYF.

The CDR3 coding sequence is TGTGCCAGCAGCCAACTTGGCGGGAGCGGGAATACGCAGTATTTT. Protein: CASSQLGGSGNTQYF. This rearrangement joins TRBV3-1 (or the pseudogene TRBV3-2) to TRBJ2-3; 7 bases are a match to TRBD2. The trim removed 2 bases at V and 7 bases at J, leaving 9 bases unmatched. Germline V gives CDR1 LGHDT, CDR2 YNNKEL (reference sequence). The CDR3 loop spans 15 amino acids.

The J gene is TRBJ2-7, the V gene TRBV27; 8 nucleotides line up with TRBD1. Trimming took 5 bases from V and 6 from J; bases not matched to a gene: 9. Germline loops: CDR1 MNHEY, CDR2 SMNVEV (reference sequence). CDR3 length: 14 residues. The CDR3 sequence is CASSPLDRAAEQYF. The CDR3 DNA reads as TGTGCCAGCAGTCCCCTGGACAGGGCTGCCGAGCAGTACTTC.

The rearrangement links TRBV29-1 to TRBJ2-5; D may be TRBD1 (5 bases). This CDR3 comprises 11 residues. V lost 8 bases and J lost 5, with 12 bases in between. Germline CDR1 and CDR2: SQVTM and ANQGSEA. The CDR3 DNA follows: TGCAGCCTGGGGAAGGGGGAGACCCAGTACTTC. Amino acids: CSLGKGETQYF.

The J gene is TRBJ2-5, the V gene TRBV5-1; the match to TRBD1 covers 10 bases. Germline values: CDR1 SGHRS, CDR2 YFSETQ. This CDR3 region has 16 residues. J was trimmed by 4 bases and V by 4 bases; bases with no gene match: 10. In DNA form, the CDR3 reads TGCGCCAGCAGCCAACCGCCGGGACAGGGGCGAGAGACCCAGTACTTC. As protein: CASSQPPGQGRETQYF.

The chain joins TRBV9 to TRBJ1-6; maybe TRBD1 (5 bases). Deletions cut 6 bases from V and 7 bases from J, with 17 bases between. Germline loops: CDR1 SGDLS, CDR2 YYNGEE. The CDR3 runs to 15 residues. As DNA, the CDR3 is TGTGCCAGCACCCGGGACCCGGGGGTGAATTCACCCCTCCACTTT. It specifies CASTRDPGVNSPLHF.

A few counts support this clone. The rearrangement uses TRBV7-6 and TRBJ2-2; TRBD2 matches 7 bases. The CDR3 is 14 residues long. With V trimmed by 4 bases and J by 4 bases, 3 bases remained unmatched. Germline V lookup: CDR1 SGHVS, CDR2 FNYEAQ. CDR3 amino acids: CASSWVAGTGELFF. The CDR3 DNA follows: TGTGCCAGCAGCTGGGTAGCGGGCACCGGGGAGCTGTTTTTT.

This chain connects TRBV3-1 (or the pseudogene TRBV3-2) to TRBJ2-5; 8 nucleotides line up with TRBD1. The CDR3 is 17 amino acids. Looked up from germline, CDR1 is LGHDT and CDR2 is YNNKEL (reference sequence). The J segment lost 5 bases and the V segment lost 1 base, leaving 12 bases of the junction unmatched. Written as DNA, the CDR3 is TGTGCCAGCAGCCAAGCGAATCCGACAGGGGCTGGGGAGACCCAGTACTTC. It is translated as CASSQANPTGAGETQYF.